This is a list of T cell receptor beta chains from one sample in a study of shared clonotypes between healthy human individuals. Assay: immunoSEQ multiplex PCR; the TCRdb copy retains only in-frame clones and omits some. The top ten hold under 2% of the sample, which has 550,000 to 700,000 clones, 73% seen once. The specimen sequenced was memory CD4+ T cells sorted from blood. The receptors were gathered from a woman under 40 in good health. Both conserved end residues are part of each CDR3.

V	J	CDR3
TRBV4-1	TRBJ2-2	CASSQPGLAGEGTGELFF
TRBV30	TRBJ1-1	CAWSVAGGTEAFF
TRBV19	TRBJ2-6	CASRLGTAGVNVLTF
TRBV5-6	TRBJ1-2	CASSLVGYGTNGYTF
TRBV4-1	TRBJ1-3	CASSQVTRSSGNTIYF
TRBV28	TRBJ2-3	CASSFPSGVTDTQYF
TRBV5-1	TRBJ2-7	CASSWEDGYEQYF
TRBV28	TRBJ1-1	CASSLVGFPEAFF
TRBV28	TRBJ1-3	CASSRQGSYTIYF
TRBV27	TRBJ2-7	CASSPSPPYEQYF
TRBV9	TRBJ2-1	CASSVVPSAGNEQFF
TRBV2	TRBJ1-1	CASSANGNTEAFF
TRBV4-1	TRBJ2-1	CASSQGQASSYNEQFF
TRBV6-5	TRBJ1-1	CASSLGRNTEAFF
TRBV7-2	TRBJ1-5	CASSFTGTSSNQPQHF
TRBV19	TRBJ2-3	CASSMGGLEGTQYF